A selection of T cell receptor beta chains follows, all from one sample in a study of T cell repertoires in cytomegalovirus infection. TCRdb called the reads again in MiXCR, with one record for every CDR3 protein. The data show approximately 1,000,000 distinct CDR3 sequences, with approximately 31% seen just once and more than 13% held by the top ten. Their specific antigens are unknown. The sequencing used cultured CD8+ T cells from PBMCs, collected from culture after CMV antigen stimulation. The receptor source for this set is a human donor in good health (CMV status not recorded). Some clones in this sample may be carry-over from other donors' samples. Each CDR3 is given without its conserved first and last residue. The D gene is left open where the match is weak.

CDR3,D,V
SVEMSGGGQWGDTQY,.,TRBV29-1
ASSPGGATYNEQF,.,TRBV7-3
ASSLGLVRGGETQY,.,TRBV11-2
ASSISGGTSSYNEQF,TRBD2,TRBV19
ASSFTGRNTIY,.,TRBV7-6
ASSLRAGVDTQY,.,TRBV11-2
ASSPDYQPQH,.,TRBV7-9
ASSYSNAISGGAQETQY,TRBD2,TRBV6-5
ASSLGQGRSNQPQH,TRBD1,TRBV11-2
ASSEDLAGLGSKNIQY,TRBD2,TRBV2
ASSPRGPYGYTIY,.,TRBV4-1
ASSLLTTNYNEQF,.,TRBV28